The 30 T cell receptor beta chains below all came from one sample that was sequenced in a study of CD8+CD57+ T cells in acquired aplastic anemia. It was genomic DNA that served as the template for profiling TCR beta VDJ and CDR3. TCRdb re-derived calls from the reads in MiXCR, one entry per CDR3 protein. The sample has under 40,000 distinct CDR3 sequences, 65% to 80% seen once. What was sequenced was sorted CD4+, CD8+, or CD8+CD57+ T cells (not recorded which) from PBMCs. These receptors originate from a human donor in good health, serving as a control.

The genes are TRBV7-4 and TRBJ2-7; no reliable D call. From germline, CDR1 is SGHVT and CDR2 SQSDAQ. CDR3 length equals 13 residues. V lost 1 base and J 3 bases, leaving 7 bases between the germline ends. CDR3 sequence (DNA): TGTGCCAGCAGCTTAGAGGGCAACTACGAGCAGTACTTC. Its translation is CASSLEGNYEQYF.

The CDR3 nucleotides read TGCAGTGCCCCTTTGGACAGACAGAATTCACCCCTCCACTTT. It encodes CSAPLDRQNSPLHF. The rearrangement joins TRBV20-1 to TRBJ1-6; a possible D gene is TRBD1 (6 bases). V was cut by 6 bases and J by 7 bases, with 16 bases left in between. The germline V gene encodes CDR1 DFQATT and CDR2 SNEGSKA (reference sequence). This CDR3 contains 14 residues.

V and J are TRBV11-2 and TRBJ2-3; D is unclear. Germline loops: CDR1 SGHAT, CDR2 FQNNGV. Trimming took 0 bases from V and 3 from J, leaving 13 bases between them. The CDR3 has 16 amino acids. In nucleotides, the CDR3 is TGTGCCAGCAGCTTAGAGTCCGGAATAGCTACAGATACGCAGTATTTT. Its protein product is CASSLESGIATDTQYF.

The chain carries TRBV19 and TRBJ2-5; D not resolved. Trimming stripped 5 bases from V and 1 base from J, with 14 bases between. The CDR3 length is 15 residues. Germline assignment: CDR1 LNHDA and CDR2 SQIVND (reference sequence). The CDR3 region has the DNA TGTGCCAGTAGTTGGTCAGGAACGGTCCAAGAGACCCAGTACTTC. Protein: CASSWSGTVQETQYF.

The count of this clonotype is one. This rearrangement joins TRBV19 to TRBJ2-3, with TRBD1 matching over 8 bases. The V gene end was trimmed by 6 bases and the J gene end by 4 bases; junction bases not matched to a gene: 6. Germline V gives CDR1 LNHDA, CDR2 SQIVND (reference sequence). The CDR3 is made up of 14 amino acids. This CDR3 is CASRVQGAADTQYF. The DNA of the CDR3 is TGTGCCAGTAGAGTGCAGGGGGCAGCAGATACGCAGTATTTT.

The CDR3 sequence: CASSRHGQASNQPQHF. The CDR3 nucleotides read TGTGCCAGCAGCCGCCACGGACAGGCCTCCAATCAGCCCCAGCATTTT. V is TRBV6-1 and J is TRBJ1-5, with TRBD1 matching 7 bases. Germline assignment: CDR1 MNHNS and CDR2 SASEGT. The CDR3 is 16 amino acids. Germline trimming cut 6 bases from V and 3 bases from J; bases unmatched to any gene: 11.

There are a few counts of this clonotype. The rearrangement joins TRBV7-2 to TRBJ1-6; the D gene is possibly TRBD1 (6 bases). The germline CDR1 and CDR2 sequences are SGHTA and FQGNSA. Trimming took 5 bases from V and 7 from J, leaving 12 bases between them. This CDR3 has 14 residues. CDR3 in DNA: TGTGCCAGCAGCCGCAATGGGGGCAATTCACCCCTCCACTTT. It translates to CASSRNGGNSPLHF.

The chain links TRBV2 to TRBJ2-3; maybe TRBD1 (6 bases). Germline V CDR1 and CDR2: SNHLY, FYNNEI. Trimming pared 7 bases from V and 1 base from J, leaving 15 bases between. The CDR3 extends over 15 amino acids. DNA for the CDR3: TGTGCCAGCAAAAGGGGGAAGGGGGGCACAGATACGCAGTATTTT. Translation: CASKRGKGGTDTQYF.

The chain couples TRBV25-1 to TRBJ1-6, with D possibly matching TRBD1 (5 bases). V was cut by 9 bases and J by 10 bases, with 22 bases left in between. The CDR3 is 15 amino acids. Germline V lookup: CDR1 MGHDK, CDR2 SYGVNS. In DNA form, the CDR3 reads TGTGCCAGTAGAGGTGATGGGGCGCGGGGGTCACCCCTCCACTTT. It is translated as CASRGDGARGSPLHF. Supplemented by reference TRBV25-1 and TRBJ1-6, the full variable domain reads EADIYQTPRYLVIGTGKKITLECSQTMGHDKMYWYQQDPGMELHLIHYSYGVNSTEKGDLSSESTVSRIRTEHFPLTLESARPSHTSQYLCASRGDGARGSPLHFGNGTRLTVT.

The rearrangement uses TRBV10-3 and TRBJ1-1; D is uncertain. The V gene lost 3 bases and the J gene lost 4 bases, with 15 bases spanning the gap. This CDR3 comprises 15 residues. CDR1 is ENHRY and CDR2 is SYGVKD in the germline V gene. CDR3 sequence (DNA): TGTGCCATCAGTGAAAGAGGAAAAGAGGGCACTGAAGCTTTCTTT. Translation gives CAISERGKEGTEAFF.

This chain links TRBV25-1 with TRBJ1-6; weak D call: TRBD1 (6 bases). V was shortened by 3 bases and J by 9 bases, with 12 bases between the two germline ends. CDR1 is MGHDK and CDR2 is SYGVNS in the germline V gene. The CDR3 consists of 14 residues. The chain's CDR3 is CASSETGGGSPLHF. The CDR3, as DNA: TGTGCCAGCAGTGAGACCGGGGGCGGTTCACCCCTCCACTTT. Variable domain in full (rest from reference TRBV25-1 and TRBJ1-6): EADIYQTPRYLVIGTGKKITLECSQTMGHDKMYWYQQDPGMELHLIHYSYGVNSTEKGDLSSESTVSRIRTEHFPLTLESARPSHTSQYLCASSETGGGSPLHFGNGTRLTVT.

By its share, this clonotype is medium-sized. V gene TRBV7-3 combines with J gene TRBJ2-1; 10 nucleotides agree with TRBD1. The CDR3 covers 14 residues. The V segment lost 5 bases and the J segment 4 bases; nucleotides outside the gene matches: 2. CDR1 is SGHTA and CDR2 is FQGTGA in the germline V gene. This chain's CDR3 is CASSGGQGYNEQFF. DNA of the CDR3: TGTGCCAGCAGCGGGGGACAGGGGTACAATGAGCAGTTCTTC.

The chain is built from TRBV3-1 and TRBJ1-6; D might be TRBD1 (6 bases). Germline V gives CDR1 LGHDT, CDR2 YNNKEL (reference sequence). This CDR3 has 15 residues. V was cut by 1 base and J by 7 bases, with 11 bases left in between. As DNA, the CDR3 is TGTGCCAGCAGCCAAGGTTGGGGGCGGAATTCACCCCTCCACTTT. This sequence encodes CASSQGWGRNSPLHF.

The chain couples TRBV10-3 to TRBJ1-1, with 7 bases aligning to TRBD1. The V and J ends lost 7 bases and 1 base, in that order; junction bases with no gene match: 6. Germline V CDR1 and CDR2: ENHRY, SYGVKD. This CDR3 contains 14 residues. The chain's CDR3 is CAIKLTGSNTEAFF. The CDR3 nucleotides read TGTGCCATCAAGCTGACAGGGTCGAACACTGAAGCTTTCTTT.

This clonotype was detected once. The chain carries TRBV7-2 and TRBJ2-5, with no clear D. Germline V lookup: CDR1 SGHTA, CDR2 FQGNSA. CDR3 size: 18 residues. V was shortened by 0 bases and J by 2 bases, with 19 bases between the two germline ends. CDR3 DNA: TGTGCCAGCAGCTTAGCGCGGTATTCCCTCTACGGGCAAGAGACCCAGTACTTC. It translates to CASSLARYSLYGQETQYF.

This clonotype has just one count. The genes are TRBV19 and TRBJ2-5, with TRBD2 as a possible D gene (6 bases). V lost 4 bases to trimming and J lost 5 bases, with 14 bases between them. Germline CDR1 reads LNHDA; CDR2 reads SQIVND (reference sequence). The CDR3 contains 14 residues. CDR3 sequence reads: CASSTTREPETQYF. In nucleotides, the CDR3 is TGTGCCAGTAGTACGACTCGGGAGCCCGAGACCCAGTACTTC.

Here the CDR3 reads CASSFNVGAGNTGELFF. The CDR3 DNA sequence: TGTGCCAGCAGTTTTAATGTAGGGGCTGGAAACACCGGGGAGCTGTTTTTT. V usage is TRBV12-3 or TRBV12-4 and J usage is TRBJ2-2; D is perhaps TRBD1 (5 bases). With 3 bases removed from V and 2 bases from J, the gap between germline ends came to 16 bases. CDR3 length: 17 residues.

The chain couples TRBV11-1 to TRBJ1-2; tentative D call: TRBD1 (6 bases). The CDR3 is made up of 15 amino acids. Trimming removed 7 bases at V and 0 bases at J, with 15 bases between. In germline, CDR1 is SGHAT, CDR2 FQDESV (reference sequence). CDR3 protein: CASNSRRTANYGYTF. In DNA form, the CDR3 reads TGTGCCAGCAATTCCAGGAGGACAGCTAACTATGGCTACACCTTC.

This chain connects TRBV4-3 to TRBJ2-7; D unclear. The CDR3 sequence is 13 residues long. The germline V gene has CDR1 LGHNA and CDR2 YSLEER. V gave up 0 bases and J gave up 8 bases, with 11 bases separating them. The CDR3 DNA sequence: TGCGCCAGCAGCCAAGATCTGAACAGTCAGCAGTACTTC. Translating it yields CASSQDLNSQQYF.

The gene calls are TRBV7-2 and TRBJ1-2, with 7 bases matching TRBD1. The CDR3 sequence is 15 residues long. Germline V gene data show CDR1 as SGHTA and CDR2 as FQGNSA. The ends lost 0 bases at V and 4 bases at J; junction bases unmatched: 5. CDR3 sequence reads: CASSLAPGQSYGYTF. The CDR3 coding sequence is TGTGCCAGCAGCTTAGCCCCGGGACAGTCCTATGGCTACACCTTC. The whole variable domain, remainder taken from reference TRBV7-2 and TRBJ1-2, is GAGVSQSPSNKVTEKGKDVELRCDPISGHTALYWYRQSLGQGLEFLIYFQGNSAPDKSGLPSDRFSAERTGGSVSTLTIQRTQQEDSAVYLCASSLAPGQSYGYTFGSGTRLTVV.

This clonotype was seen repeatedly, ten times or more. The CDR3 loop is CASTGQGYQPQHF. CDR3 DNA: TGTGCCAGCACCGGACAGGGATATCAGCCCCAGCATTTT. The chain combines TRBV19 with TRBJ1-5; 8 nucleotides align to TRBD1. Germline V gene data show CDR1 as LNHDA and CDR2 as SQIVND (reference sequence). With V trimmed by 9 bases and J by 5 bases, 6 bases remained unmatched. The length of the CDR3 is 13 residues.

The chain links TRBV11-2 to TRBJ1-2; D might be TRBD1 (6 bases). Germline V gives CDR1 SGHAT, CDR2 FQNNGV. This CDR3 region has 16 residues. V lost 5 bases and J 5 bases, leaving 21 bases between the germline ends. This chain's CDR3 is CASSPPRGGRGYGYTF. In DNA form, the CDR3 reads TGTGCCAGCAGCCCCCCGAGGGGGGGGCGCGGTTATGGCTACACCTTC.

This chain links TRBV7-8 with TRBJ2-7; TRBD1 or TRBD2 may be the D gene (5 bases each). Looked up from germline, CDR1 is SGHVS and CDR2 is FQNEAQ. The CDR3 runs 15 residues. The V end lost 6 bases, the J end lost 3 bases, and 18 bases lay between the germline ends. The CDR3 loop reads CASSFQGRAVYEQYF. The CDR3 region has the DNA TGTGCCAGCAGTTTCCAGGGACGAGCGGTCTACGAGCAGTACTTC.

This clonotype turned up a few times. The chain employs TRBV29-1 and TRBJ2-2; D ambiguous. Per germline, CDR1 SQVTM and CDR2 ANQGSEA. There are 11 residues in the CDR3. CDR3 DNA: TGCAGTACGGGTGACACCGGGGAGCTGTTTTTT. Translation: CSTGDTGELFF.

The chain is built from TRBV19 and TRBJ1-1, with a possible D match to TRBD1 (6 bases). Germline V CDR1 and CDR2: LNHDA, SQIVND (reference sequence). The CDR3 runs to 13 residues. Trimming took off 4 bases at V and 1 base at J, with 7 bases between the two ends. This CDR3 is CASSSRGNTEAFF. In DNA form, the CDR3 reads TGTGCCAGTAGTAGCAGGGGGAACACTGAAGCTTTCTTT.

In its sample, this clonotype is medium-sized (0.01 to 0.1%). The chain employs TRBV20-1 and TRBJ2-3, with D possibly being TRBD2 (5 bases). From germline, CDR1 is DFQATT and CDR2 SNEGSKA (reference sequence). The CDR3 spans 13 residues. V shed 0 bases and J shed 5 bases, with 9 bases lying between them. CDR3 sequence (DNA): TGCAGTGCTAGAGATCTGGGAGAAGATACGCAGTATTTT. Protein sequence: CSARDLGEDTQYF.

The table lists this clonotype with a few counts. This rearrangement joins TRBV9 to TRBJ1-2; no clear D. From germline, CDR1 is SGDLS and CDR2 YYNGEE. The CDR3 extends over 14 amino acids. The V end lost 4 bases, the J end lost 2 bases, and 12 bases lay between the germline ends. The CDR3 protein is CASSPNLGNYGYTF. The CDR3 coding sequence is TGTGCCAGCAGCCCTAACCTGGGGAACTATGGCTACACCTTC.

Within the sample, this clonotype is medium-sized. The chain has TRBV12-3 or TRBV12-4 and TRBJ2-1; D gene unclear. The germline V and J ends were trimmed by 5 bases and 6 bases, with 8 bases remaining between them. The CDR3 totals 12 residues. For the CDR3, the DNA is TGTGCCAGCAGTCTCGGCGGCAATGAGCAGTTCTTC. Amino acids: CASSLGGNEQFF.

In regard to this clonotype: One end of the junction does not line up with germline, which may come from a read error. This sequence joins TRBV20-1 and TRBJ1-1, with D maybe TRBD1 (6 bases). The germline gives CDR1 DFQATT, CDR2 SNEGSKA (reference sequence). The CDR3 is 14 residues long. The CDR3 spells CSAKPRGENTKAFF. Here the CDR3 DNA reads TGCAGTGCGAAACCCAGGGGAGAGAACACTAAAGCTTTCTTT.

This clonotype was counted once. Relative to the germline gene, one junction end is altered; a read error may explain this. V usage is TRBV5-1 and J usage is TRBJ2-7; D is possibly TRBD2 (7 bases). Per germline, CDR1 SGHRS and CDR2 YFSETQ. This CDR3 is built from 15 residues. The CDR3 spells CARRAGEGHFYEQYF. The DNA for the CDR3 is TGCGCCCGCAGGGCAGGGGAGGGCCATTTCTACGAGCAGTACTTC.